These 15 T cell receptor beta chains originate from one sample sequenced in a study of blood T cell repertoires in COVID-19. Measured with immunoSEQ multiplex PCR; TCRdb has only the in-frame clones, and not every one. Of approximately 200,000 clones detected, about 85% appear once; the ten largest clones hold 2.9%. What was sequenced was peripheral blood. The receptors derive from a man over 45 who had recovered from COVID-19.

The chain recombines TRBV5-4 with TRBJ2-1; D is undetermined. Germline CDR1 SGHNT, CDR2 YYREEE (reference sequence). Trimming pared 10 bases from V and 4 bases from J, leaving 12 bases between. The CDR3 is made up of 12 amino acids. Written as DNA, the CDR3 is TGTGCCTGGCTTACGGGTTACAATGAGCAGTTCTTC. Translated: CAWLTGYNEQFF.

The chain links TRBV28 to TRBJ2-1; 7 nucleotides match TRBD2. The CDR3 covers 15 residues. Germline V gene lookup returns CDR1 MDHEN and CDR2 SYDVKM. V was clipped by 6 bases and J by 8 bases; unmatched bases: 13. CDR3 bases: TGTGCCAGCAGACTTCCAAGCGGGAATGGGTATGAGCAGTTCTTC. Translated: CASRLPSGNGYEQFF.

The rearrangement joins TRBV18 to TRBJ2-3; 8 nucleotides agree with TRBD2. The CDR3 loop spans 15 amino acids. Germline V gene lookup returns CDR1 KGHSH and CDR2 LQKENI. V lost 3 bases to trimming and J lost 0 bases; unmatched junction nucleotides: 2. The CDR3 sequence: CASSPGLGSTDTQYF. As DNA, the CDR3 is TGTGCCAGCTCACCGGGACTAGGGAGCACAGATACGCAGTATTTT. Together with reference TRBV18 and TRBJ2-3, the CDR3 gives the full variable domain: NAGVMQNPRHLVRRRGQEARLRCSPMKGHSHVYWYRQLPEEGLKFMVYLQKENIIDESGMPKERFSAEFPKEGPSILRIQQVVRGDSAAYFCASSPGLGSTDTQYFGPGTRLTVL.

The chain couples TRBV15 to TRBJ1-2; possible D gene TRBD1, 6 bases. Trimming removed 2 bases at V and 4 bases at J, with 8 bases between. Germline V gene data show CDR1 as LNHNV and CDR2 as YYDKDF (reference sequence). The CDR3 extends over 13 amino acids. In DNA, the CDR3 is TGTGCCACCAGCAGATTGGACAGCTATGGCTACACCTTC. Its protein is CATSRLDSYGYTF.

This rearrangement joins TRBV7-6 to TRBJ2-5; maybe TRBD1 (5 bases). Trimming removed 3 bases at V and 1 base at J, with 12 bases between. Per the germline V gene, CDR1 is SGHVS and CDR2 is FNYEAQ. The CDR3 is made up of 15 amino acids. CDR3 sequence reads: CASSFLDNFQETQYF. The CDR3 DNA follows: TGTGCCAGCAGCTTCCTGGACAACTTCCAAGAGACCCAGTACTTC.

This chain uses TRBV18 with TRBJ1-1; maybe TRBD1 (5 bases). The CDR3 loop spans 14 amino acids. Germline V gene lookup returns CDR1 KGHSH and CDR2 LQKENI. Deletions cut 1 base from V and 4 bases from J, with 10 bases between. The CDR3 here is CASSPQGLGTEAFF. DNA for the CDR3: TGTGCCAGCTCACCACAGGGACTGGGCACTGAAGCTTTCTTT.

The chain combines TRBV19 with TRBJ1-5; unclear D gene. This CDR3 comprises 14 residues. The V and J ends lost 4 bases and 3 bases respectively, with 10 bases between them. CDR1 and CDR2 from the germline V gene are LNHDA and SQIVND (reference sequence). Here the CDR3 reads CASSKRRLNQPQHF. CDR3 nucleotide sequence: TGTGCCAGTAGTAAACGCCGACTCAATCAGCCCCAGCATTTT.

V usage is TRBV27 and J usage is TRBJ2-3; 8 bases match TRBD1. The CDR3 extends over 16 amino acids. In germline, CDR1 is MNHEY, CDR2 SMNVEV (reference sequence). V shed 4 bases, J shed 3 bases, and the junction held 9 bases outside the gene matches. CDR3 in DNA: TGTGCCAGCAGTTCATCGAGGACAGGGCGGACAGATACGCAGTATTTT. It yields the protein CASSSSRTGRTDTQYF.

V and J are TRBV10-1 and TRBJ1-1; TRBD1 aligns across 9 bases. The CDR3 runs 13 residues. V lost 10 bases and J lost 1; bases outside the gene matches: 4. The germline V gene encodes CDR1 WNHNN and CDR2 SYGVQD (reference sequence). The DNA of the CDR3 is TGCGCCACTTCGGGACAGGGGAACACTGAAGCTTTCTTT. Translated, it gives CATSGQGNTEAFF.

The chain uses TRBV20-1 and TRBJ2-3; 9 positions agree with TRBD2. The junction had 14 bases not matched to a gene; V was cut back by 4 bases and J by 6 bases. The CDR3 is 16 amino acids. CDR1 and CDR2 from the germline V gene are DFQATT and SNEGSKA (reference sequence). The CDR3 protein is CSANEREAGVADTQYF. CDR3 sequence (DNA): TGCAGTGCTAATGAGCGGGAGGCTGGGGTAGCGGATACGCAGTATTTT.

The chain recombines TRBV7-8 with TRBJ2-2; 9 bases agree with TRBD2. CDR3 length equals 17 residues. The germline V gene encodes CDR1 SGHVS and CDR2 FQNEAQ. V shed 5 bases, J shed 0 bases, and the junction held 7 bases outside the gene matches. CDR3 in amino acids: CASSPRSGRSNTGELFF. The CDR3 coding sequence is TGTGCCAGCAGCCCCCGGAGCGGGAGGTCGAACACCGGGGAGCTGTTTTTT.

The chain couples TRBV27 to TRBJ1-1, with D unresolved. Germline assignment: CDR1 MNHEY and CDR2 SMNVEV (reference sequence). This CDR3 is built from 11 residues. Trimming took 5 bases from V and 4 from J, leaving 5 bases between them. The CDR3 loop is CASSRGTEAFF. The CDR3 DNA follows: TGTGCCAGCAGTCGGGGCACTGAAGCTTTCTTT.

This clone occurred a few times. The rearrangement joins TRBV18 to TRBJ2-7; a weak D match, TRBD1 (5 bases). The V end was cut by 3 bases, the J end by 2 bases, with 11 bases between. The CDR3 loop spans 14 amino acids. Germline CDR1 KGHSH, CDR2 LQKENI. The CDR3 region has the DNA TGTGCCAGCTCACCTGACAGATCGGCCTACGAGCAGTACTTC. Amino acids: CASSPDRSAYEQYF.

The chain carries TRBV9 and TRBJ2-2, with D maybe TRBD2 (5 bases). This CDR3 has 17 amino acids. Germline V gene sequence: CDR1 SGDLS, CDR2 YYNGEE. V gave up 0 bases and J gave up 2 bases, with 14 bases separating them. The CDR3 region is CASSVERVSYNTGELFF. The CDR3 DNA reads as TGTGCCAGCAGCGTAGAGAGGGTGAGCTACAACACCGGGGAGCTGTTTTTT.

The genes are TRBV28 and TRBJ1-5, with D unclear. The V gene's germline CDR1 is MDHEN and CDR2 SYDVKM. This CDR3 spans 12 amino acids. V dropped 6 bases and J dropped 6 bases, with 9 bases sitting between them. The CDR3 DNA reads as TGTGCCAGCAGAACAGACATTCAGCCCCAGCATTTT. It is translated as CASRTDIQPQHF. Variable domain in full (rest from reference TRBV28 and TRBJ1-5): DVKVTQSSRYLVKRTGEKVFLECVQDMDHENMFWYRQDPGLGLRLIYFSYDVKMKEKGDIPEGYSVSREKKERFSLILESASTNQTSMYLCASRTDIQPQHFGDGTRLSIL.